The rows below give T cell receptor beta chains drawn from one sample of a study of cytomegalovirus exposure and HLA in healthy donors. Sequencing used immunoSEQ multiplex PCR; TCRdb keeps in-frame clones, though not all of them. Of tens of thousands of clones in the sample, roughly nine tenths are singletons; the top ten hold approximately 2%. Sequencing was done on a sample of PBMCs. These receptors originate from a woman under 40 in good health and CMV-seronegative. Both conserved end residues are part of each CDR3. The D gene is left open where the match is weak. Clone sizes are given selectively: once, few, many, or a class where the clone is expanded.

j_call	v_call	d_call	clone_size	cdr3_nt	cdr3_aa
TRBJ2-7	TRBV19	.	.	TGTGCCAGTAGTATGGGCGGACAGTACGAGCAGTACTTC	CASSMGGQYEQYF
TRBJ2-3	TRBV6-4	.	.	TGTGCCAGCAGTGACTTTCACTCCGGCACAGATACGCAGTATTTT	CASSDFHSGTDTQYF
TRBJ1-2	TRBV7-9	.	.	TGTGCCAGCGATATGACACAGGGCCCCGGCTATGGCTACACCTTC	CASDMTQGPGYGYTF
TRBJ1-1	TRBV23-1	.	.	TGCGCCATCCCCCCCCATGGGGACACCCATCGCCGAAGGTGGGAATTT	CAIPPHGDTHRRRWEF
TRBJ2-1	TRBV15	TRBD1	.	TGTGCCACCAGCAGGGACAGGGAGAGCAATGAGCAGTTCTTC	CATSRDRESNEQFF
TRBJ1-1	TRBV14	.	.	TGTGCCAGCAGCCAGGGGCGCGGGGCTAGTGAAGCTTTCTTT	CASSQGRGASEAFF
TRBJ2-1	TRBV30	.	.	TGTGCCTGGATTGATGGAGCCACCTCTGACAATGAGCAGTTCTTC	CAWIDGATSDNEQFF
TRBJ2-2	TRBV9	.	.	TGTGCCAGCAGCGATGCGAGATGGGGGGCGAACACCGGGGAGCTGTTTTTT	CASSDARWGANTGELFF
TRBJ2-2	TRBV7-9	TRBD1	.	TGTGCCAGCAGCACTTCAATCGGACAGGGGGGGTCCGGGGAGCTGTTTTTT	CASSTSIGQGGSGELFF
TRBJ2-7	TRBV6-1	.	.	TGTGCCAGCGCAGGGGCCCCGCACGAGCAGTACTTC	CASAGAPHEQYF
TRBJ2-3	TRBV11-3	.	.	TGTGCCAGCAGCCCTACCAACACAGATACGCAGTATTTT	CASSPTNTDTQYF
TRBJ2-2	TRBV28	TRBD2	.	TGTGCCAGCAGTGCCCAGACTAGCGGGAGGGGTACCGGGGAGCTGTTTTTT	CASSAQTSGRGTGELFF
TRBJ1-1	TRBV28	.	.	TGTGCCAGCAGCCTTAACAGGGAGGGGACTGAAGCTTTCTTT	CASSLNREGTEAFF
TRBJ2-1	TRBV6-1	.	.	TGTGCCAGCGAACAACGGGAGACCGATGAGCAGTTCTTC	CASEQRETDEQFF
TRBJ2-1	TRBV2	TRBD2	.	TGTGCCAGCACGCCTGTGGGAGGGGCGAACAATGAGCAGTTCTTC	CASTPVGGANNEQFF
TRBJ1-4	TRBV4-1	.	.	TGCGCCAGCAGCCAAGGACAGTTGACAACTAATGAAAAACTGTTTTTT	CASSQGQLTTNEKLFF
TRBJ2-1	TRBV9	.	once	TGTGCCAGCAGCGTAGATCCTTCCTCCTACAATGAGCAGTTCTTC	CASSVDPSSYNEQFF
TRBJ2-7	TRBV21-1	.	once	TGTGCCAGCCCCCGCGACGAGCAGTACTTC	CASPRDEQYF